The 11 T cell receptor beta chains below were found in one sample sequenced in a study of neurological immune-mediated disorders. TCRdb itself ran the 5' RACE reads through MiXCR, one entry per CDR3 protein. This table has 39,000 or so distinct CDR3 sequences, over 2% appearing once. Sequenced sample: PBMCs. The receptor source for this set is a man aged 25-45 years with multiple sclerosis.

This clonotype was observed many times. The chain couples TRBV6-2 or TRBV6-3 to TRBJ2-7; 14 bases are a match to TRBD2. This CDR3 has 14 residues. Germline V gene sequence: CDR1 MNHEY, CDR2 SVGEGT. V gave up 7 bases and J gave up 4 bases; unmatched junction bases: 3. The CDR3 sequence: CASTGTSGRYEQYF. The CDR3, as DNA: TGTGCCAGCACGGGGACTAGCGGGAGATACGAGCAGTACTTC.

This clonotype was seen at least ten times. V gene TRBV20-1 combines with J gene TRBJ2-7; D not certain. The CDR3 length is 12 residues. V lost 0 bases, J lost 10 bases, and 13 bases lay in between. CDR1 and CDR2 (germline): DFQATT, SNEGSKA (reference sequence). This CDR3 reads CSARDWGLEQYF. CDR3 nucleotides: TGCAGTGCTAGAGATTGGGGTCTTGAACAGTACTTC.

There are many counts of this clonotype. The chain joins TRBV3-1 to TRBJ2-7; 7 nucleotides agree with TRBD1. V shed 5 bases and J 2 bases; nucleotides not matched to a gene: 6. CDR3 length: 14 residues. Germline V gene data show CDR1 as LGHDT and CDR2 as YNNKEL (reference sequence). The CDR3 DNA reads as TGTGCCAGCAGCGAAACAACAGGGGCCTACGAGCAGTACTTC. Its protein is CASSETTGAYEQYF.

This clonotype has ten or more counts. J is TRBJ2-1 and V is TRBV7-9, with D maybe TRBD1 (6 bases). The CDR3 contains 15 residues. Germline assignment: CDR1 SEHNR and CDR2 FQNEAQ (reference sequence). V was pared by 8 bases and J by 5 bases, with 19 bases between. CDR3 DNA: TGTGCCAGCTGGCCGGCAGGGGCCATCCACAATGAGCAGTTCTTC. This translates into CASWPAGAIHNEQFF.

This clonotype was picked up many times. J is TRBJ2-3 and V is TRBV20-1; D remains ambiguous. V lost 3 bases to trimming and J lost 6 bases, with 13 bases between them. The CDR3 contains 13 residues. Germline lookup yields CDR1 DFQATT and CDR2 SNEGSKA (reference sequence). CDR3 sequence reads: CSAREITRDTQYF. The CDR3 nucleotides read TGCAGTGCTAGGGAGATAACGAGGGATACGCAGTATTTT.

This clonotype came up many times. The chain is built from TRBV4-2 and TRBJ2-5; D gene ambiguous. The CDR3 is 15 amino acids. Per the germline V gene, CDR1 is LGHNA and CDR2 is YNFKEQ. Trimming shortened V by 0 bases and J by 5 bases, and 13 bases separated the two germline ends. CDR3 nucleotides: TGTGCCAGCAGCCAAGATTGGAGCAGCTATGAGACCCAGTACTTC. Translated, it gives CASSQDWSSYETQYF.

The table lists this clonotype with many counts. The rearrangement links TRBV7-6 to TRBJ2-3; D is undetermined. Germline CDR1 and CDR2: SGHVS and FNYEAQ. This CDR3 is 17 amino acids long. The V and J ends lost 2 bases and 0 bases respectively, with 15 bases between them. In DNA, the CDR3 is TGTGCCAGCAGCTTATTGGCGGAGCTCCGTAGCACAGATACGCAGTATTTT. Translating it yields CASSLLAELRSTDTQYF.

This clonotype was found many times. The V call is TRBV7-8, the J call TRBJ2-5; unclear D gene. The CDR3 contains 14 residues. Germline loops: CDR1 SGHVS, CDR2 FQNEAQ. Trimming took 1 base from V and 1 from J, leaving 7 bases between them. The CDR3 spells CASSLGTTQETQYF. The CDR3 DNA follows: TGTGCCAGCAGCTTAGGTACCACCCAAGAGACCCAGTACTTC.

The sample holds a few counts of this clonotype. A much larger clonotype is one base distant, so this may be a read error. The chain is built from TRBV20-1 and TRBJ2-1, with D perhaps matching TRBD1 (5 bases). The V and J ends lost 3 bases and 0 bases respectively, with 12 bases between them. Per germline, CDR1 DFQATT and CDR2 SNEGSKA (reference sequence). The CDR3 sequence is 15 residues long. The CDR3 reads CSASDSTFSYNEQFF. The CDR3 region has the DNA TGCAGTGCTAGCGACAGCACCTTCTCCTACAATGAGCAGTTCTTC.

In this sample, this clonotype turned up many times. The chain carries TRBV3-1 and TRBJ1-1; D unclear. V was shortened by 6 bases and J by 4 bases, with 9 bases between the two germline ends. Germline V gene data show CDR1 as LGHDT and CDR2 as YNNKEL (reference sequence). CDR3 length: 12 amino acids. The CDR3 is CASRAERTEAFF. Written as DNA, the CDR3 is TGTGCCAGCAGGGCAGAGCGCACTGAAGCTTTCTTT. Together with reference TRBV3-1 and TRBJ1-1, the CDR3 gives the full variable domain: DTAVSQTPKYLVTQMGNDKSIKCEQNLGHDTMYWYKQDSKKFLKIMFSYNNKELIINETVPNRFSPKSPDKAHLNLHINSLELGDSAVYFCASRAERTEAFFGQGTRLTVV.

This clonotype showed up just a few times. A much bigger clone sits one base away, suggesting this may be a read error. The final CDR3 position lacks the conserved phenylalanine or tryptophan, pointing to a likely read error. The chain recombines TRBV7-2 with TRBJ2-3; possible D gene TRBD2, 6 bases. V dropped 2 bases and J dropped 7 bases, with 13 bases sitting between them. The germline gives CDR1 SGHTA, CDR2 FQGNSA. CDR3 size: 14 residues. The DNA for the CDR3 is TGTGCCAGCAGCTTATCGGGGGTAACAAATACGCAGTATATT. Translation gives CASSLSGVTNTQYI.